The T cell receptor (beta chain) under discussion was sequenced for a study of blood T cell repertoires in COVID-19. At the level of the study: Samples of COVID-19 (acute and convalescent) were obtained from the United States, Italy and Spain. Nucleic acid was either cDNA or gDNA, and it came from T cells, B-cell-depleted T cells, or PBMCs.

This clone has more than one count but fewer than ten. Per the study methods: The authors estimated nucleated cell counts from reference gene primer amplification. Profiled with immunoSEQ multiplex PCR; TCRdb holds only in-frame clones, not every one. V and J calls and clone size are given by that table; D and trimming were obtained from the DNA. There are around 52,000 clones in the sample; roughly 78% occur only once, and around 8.7% lies in the top ten. This CDR3 has 13 residues. The germline V gene has CDR1 KGHSH and CDR2 LQKENI. J lost 5 bases, V lost 6 bases, and 4 bases had no gene match. The sequence came from an elderly woman with acute or convalescent COVID-19. Sequencing used peripheral blood. This chain connects TRBV18 to TRBJ1-1; TRBD1 aligns across 9 bases. The CDR3 DNA follows: TGTGCCAGCTCGGGACAGGGTCAAACTGAAGCTTTCTTT. Translation gives CASSGQGQTEAFF.